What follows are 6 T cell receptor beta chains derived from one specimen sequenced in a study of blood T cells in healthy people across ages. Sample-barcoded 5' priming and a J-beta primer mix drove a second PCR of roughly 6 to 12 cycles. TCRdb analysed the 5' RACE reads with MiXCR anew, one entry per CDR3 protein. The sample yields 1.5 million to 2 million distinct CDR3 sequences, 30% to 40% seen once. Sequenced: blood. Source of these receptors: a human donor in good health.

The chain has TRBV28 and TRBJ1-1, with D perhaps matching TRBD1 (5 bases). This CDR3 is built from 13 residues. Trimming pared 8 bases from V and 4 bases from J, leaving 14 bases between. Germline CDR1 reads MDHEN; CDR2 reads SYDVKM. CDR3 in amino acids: CASGWGRGTEAFF. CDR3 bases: TGTGCCAGCGGATGGGGCCGGGGCACTGAAGCTTTCTTT.

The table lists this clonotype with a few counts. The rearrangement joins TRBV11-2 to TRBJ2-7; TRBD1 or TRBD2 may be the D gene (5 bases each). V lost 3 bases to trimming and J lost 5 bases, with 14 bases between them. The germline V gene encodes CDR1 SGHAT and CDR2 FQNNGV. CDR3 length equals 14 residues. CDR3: CASSFRGTVDEQYF. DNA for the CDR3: TGTGCCAGCAGCTTCCGGGGCACCGTGGACGAGCAGTACTTC.

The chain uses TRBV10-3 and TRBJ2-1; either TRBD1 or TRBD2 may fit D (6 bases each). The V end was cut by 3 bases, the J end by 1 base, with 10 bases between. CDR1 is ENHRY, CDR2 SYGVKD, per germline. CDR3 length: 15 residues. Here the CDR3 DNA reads TGTGCCATCAGTGAAATAGGGGGGTCCTACAATGAGCAGTTCTTC. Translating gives CAISEIGGSYNEQFF.

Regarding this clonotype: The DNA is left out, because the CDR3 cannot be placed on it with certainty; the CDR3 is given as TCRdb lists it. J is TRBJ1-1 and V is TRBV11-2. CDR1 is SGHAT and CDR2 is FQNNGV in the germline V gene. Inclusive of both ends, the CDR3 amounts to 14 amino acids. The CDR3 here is CASSILVGNTEAFF.

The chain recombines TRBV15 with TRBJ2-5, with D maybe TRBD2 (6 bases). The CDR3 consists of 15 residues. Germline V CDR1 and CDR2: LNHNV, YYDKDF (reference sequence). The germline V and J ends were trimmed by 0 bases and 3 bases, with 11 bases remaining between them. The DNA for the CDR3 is TGTGCCACCAGCAGAGATACGGCGGGGAAAGAGACCCAGTACTTC. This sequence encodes CATSRDTAGKETQYF.

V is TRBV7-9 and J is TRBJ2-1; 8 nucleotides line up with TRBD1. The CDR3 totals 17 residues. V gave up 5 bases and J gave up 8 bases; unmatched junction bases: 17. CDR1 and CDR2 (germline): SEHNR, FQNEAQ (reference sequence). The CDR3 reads CASSRGPTGDLIDEQFF. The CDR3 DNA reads TGTGCCAGCAGCCGGGGCCCGACAGGGGACCTTATAGATGAGCAGTTCTTC. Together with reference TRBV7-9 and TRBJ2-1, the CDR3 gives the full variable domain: DTGVSQNPRHKITKRGQNVTFRCDPISEHNRLYWYRQTLGQGPEFLTYFQNEAQLEKSRLLSDRFSAERPKGSFSTLEIQRTEQGDSAMYLCASSRGPTGDLIDEQFFGPGTRLTVL.